Sample share makes the clone carrying this TCR beta chain medium-sized (0.01 to 0.1%). Other DNA sequences from this sample encode an identical CDR3 as well. This sample is drawn from a study of preoperative IRX-2 immunotherapy in early breast cancer. Produced via immunoSEQ multiplex PCR; TCRdb's table is partial and in-frame only. The sample includes 3,000 to 4,000 clones, roughly two thirds of them seen just once. Treatment noted: preoperative locoregional IRX-2 cytokine immunotherapy. This phase Ib study tested locoregional IRX-2 cytokine immunotherapy given before surgery. Trimming took 5 bases from V and 7 from J, leaving 9 bases between them. The CDR3 has 12 amino acids. CDR1 is MNHGY, CDR2 SAAAGT, per germline.

This sequence joins TRBV6-8 and TRBJ1-5; tentative D call: TRBD1 (5 bases). The input for sequencing was tumor tissue, taken after IRX-2 immunotherapy. The clonotype was recovered from a human donor with breast cancer. The DNA for the CDR3 is TGTGCCAGCAGTACGGGGGAACAGCCCCAGCATTTT. Translated, it gives CASSTGEQPQHF.